This T cell receptor beta chain came from a study of T cells expressing NK-cell markers. Germline CDR1 MNHEY, CDR2 SVGAGI. The CDR3 has 18 residues. TCRdb reworked the 5' RACE reads into one entry per CDR3 protein, no DNA. Its table lists 550,000 to 600,000 distinct CDR3 sequences. Sequences were obtained from blood T cells: a sorted CD56 or NKG2C T cell subset, CD4+ or CD8+ T cells, or bulk PBMC T cells (not recorded which). The receptor was isolated from a man aged 18 to 30 in good health. The chain carries TRBV6-5 and TRBJ1-2; TCRdb lists TRBD1, though no DNA is available to test this call. The CDR3 is CASSSKRGTGNVERGYTF.